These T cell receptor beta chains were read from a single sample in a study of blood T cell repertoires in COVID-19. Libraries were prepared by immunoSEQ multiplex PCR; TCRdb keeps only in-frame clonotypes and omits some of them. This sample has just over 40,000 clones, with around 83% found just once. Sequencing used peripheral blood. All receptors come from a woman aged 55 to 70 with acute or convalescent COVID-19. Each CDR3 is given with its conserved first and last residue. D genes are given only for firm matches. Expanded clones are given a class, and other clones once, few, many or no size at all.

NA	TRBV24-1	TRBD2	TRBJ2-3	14	TGTGCCACCAGTCACGGGGGGACCACAGATACGCAGTATTTT	CATSHGGTTDTQYF
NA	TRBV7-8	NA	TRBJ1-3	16	TGTGCCAGCAGCTTTGGAGGGCCGAGCTCTGGAAACACCATATATTTT	CASSFGGPSSGNTIYF
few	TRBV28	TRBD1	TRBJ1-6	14	TGTGCCAGCAGTTCCACAGGGGTACATTCACCCCTCCACTTT	CASSSTGVHSPLHF
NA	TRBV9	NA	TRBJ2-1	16	TGTGCCAGCAGCGTGGACTTGGGGAGCTCCTACAATGAGCAGTTCTTC	CASSVDLGSSYNEQFF
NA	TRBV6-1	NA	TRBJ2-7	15	TGTGCCAGCAGTGAAGCTCCAGGAGGCACCTACGAGCAGTACTTC	CASSEAPGGTYEQYF
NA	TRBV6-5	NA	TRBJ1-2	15	TGTGCCAGCAGTTACTGGGGCGACAGCGCCTATGGCTACACCTTC	CASSYWGDSAYGYTF
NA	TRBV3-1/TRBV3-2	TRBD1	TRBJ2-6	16	TGTGCCAGCAGCGGGACAGGGGTTCGAGGGGCCAACGTCCTGACTTTC	CASSGTGVRGANVLTF
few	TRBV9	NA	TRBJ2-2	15	TGTGCCAGCAGCGTAGTTGGGGAGGACACCGGGGAGCTGTTTTTT	CASSVVGEDTGELFF
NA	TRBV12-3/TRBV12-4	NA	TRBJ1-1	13	TGTGCCAGCAGTACGCGAATGAACACTGAAGCTTTCTTT	CASSTRMNTEAFF
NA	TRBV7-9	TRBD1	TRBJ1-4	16	TGTGCCAGCAGCCAGGCTTCGGGACAGGGCGGGGAAAAACTGTTTTTT	CASSQASGQGGEKLFF
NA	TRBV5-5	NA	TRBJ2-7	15	TGTGCCAGCAGCTTGGAAGGCAGGGTAATGCGCGAGCAGTACTTC	CASSLEGRVMREQYF
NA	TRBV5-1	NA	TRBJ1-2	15	NA	CASSLVGQGAPGYTF
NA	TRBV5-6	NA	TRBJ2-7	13	TGTGCCAGCAGCTTGTCAGGGCTCTATGAGCAGTACTTC	CASSLSGLYEQYF
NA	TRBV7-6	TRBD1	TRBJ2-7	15	TGTGCCAGCAGCTTAGGGACAGGGCAAACCTACGAGCAGTACTTC	CASSLGTGQTYEQYF
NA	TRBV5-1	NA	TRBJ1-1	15	TGCGCCAGCAGCCCCGGAGGAGGGGCCAACACTGAAGCTTTCTTT	CASSPGGGANTEAFF
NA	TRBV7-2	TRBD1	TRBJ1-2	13	TGTGCCAGCAGCAACGACAGGGCCTATGGCTACACCTTC	CASSNDRAYGYTF
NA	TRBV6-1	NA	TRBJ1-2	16	TGTGCCAGCAGTGGCCTCCGCCGGGGGGGGGAAGGTGGCTACACCTTC	CASSGLRRGGEGGYTF
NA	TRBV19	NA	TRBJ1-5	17	TGTGCCAGTAGTATACCACCGGGGAGGGACCCTAATCAGCCCCAGCATTTT	CASSIPPGRDPNQPQHF
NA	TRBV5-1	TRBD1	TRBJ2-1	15	TGCGCCAGCACCCCTAGACAGGGTCTCTACAATGAGCAGTTCTTC	CASTPRQGLYNEQFF
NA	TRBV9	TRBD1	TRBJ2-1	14	TGTGCCAGCAGCCCGAGGACAGGGGGCAATGAGCAGTTCTTC	CASSPRTGGNEQFF